The rows below give T cell receptor beta chains drawn from one sample of a study of OX40 agonist ivuxolimab in advanced cancers. The table came from immunoSEQ multiplex PCR; TCRdb's copy has only in-frame clones and leaves some out. The data show 58,000 or so clones, around 81% seen once. Specimen: CD4+ or CD8+ T cells sorted from blood, collected in a trial of the OX40 agonist ivuxolimab. Every receptor here comes from an adult with an advanced solid tumor such as melanoma, head and neck, liver or kidney cancer. CDR3s leave out the opening cysteine and the closing phenylalanine or tryptophan.

V,J,CDR3
TRBV4-1,TRBJ2-3,ASSQYHTTGATDTQY
TRBV6-6,TRBJ2-1,ASRAWGRTTNEQF
TRBV10-3,TRBJ1-2,AIRKTGGSSNYGYT
TRBV7-9,TRBJ2-3,ASTPGSGSWIDTQY
TRBV14,TRBJ2-5,ASSQEGAFGTQY
TRBV27,TRBJ2-1,ASRAGTSGYNEQF
TRBV23-1,TRBJ2-7,ASSLSQGQETYEQY
TRBV5-6,TRBJ2-7,ASSLWLGQGYPSYEQY
TRBV29-1,TRBJ2-2,SVEGTGFTGELF
TRBV7-2,TRBJ1-1,ASSSRDRAQAF
TRBV25-1,TRBJ1-5,ASSSDRGSDQPQH
TRBV6-1,TRBJ1-2,ASKSNSYGYT
TRBV10-2,TRBJ2-7,ASSADSYEQY
TRBV5-4,TRBJ2-5,ASSLAGRPMKETQY
TRBV19,TRBJ2-2,ASSLVAGGVGELF
TRBV18,TRBJ2-7,ASSPLDGDEQY
TRBV7-6,TRBJ2-1,ASSLSPGGRSGEQF
TRBV29-1,TRBJ1-2,SVEAGTLNYGYT
TRBV27,TRBJ2-3,ASSSTSGGTDTQY
TRBV2,TRBJ2-7,ASSEALTSGVDEQY
TRBV11-2,TRBJ1-2,ASSPQGTANYGYT
TRBV2,TRBJ1-4,ASRTDRANEKLF
TRBV15,TRBJ1-5,ATGEDSNQPQH
TRBV2,TRBJ1-6,ASSIVTGFGPLYNSPLH
TRBV10-3,TRBJ2-2,AIRGGQGNTGELF
TRBV6-5,TRBJ1-1,ASSYQTENTEAF
TRBV7-3,TRBJ2-2,ASSNQAGGGGELF
TRBV28,TRBJ2-2,ASRQRADGELF
TRBV28,TRBJ2-7,ASSVRDEQY